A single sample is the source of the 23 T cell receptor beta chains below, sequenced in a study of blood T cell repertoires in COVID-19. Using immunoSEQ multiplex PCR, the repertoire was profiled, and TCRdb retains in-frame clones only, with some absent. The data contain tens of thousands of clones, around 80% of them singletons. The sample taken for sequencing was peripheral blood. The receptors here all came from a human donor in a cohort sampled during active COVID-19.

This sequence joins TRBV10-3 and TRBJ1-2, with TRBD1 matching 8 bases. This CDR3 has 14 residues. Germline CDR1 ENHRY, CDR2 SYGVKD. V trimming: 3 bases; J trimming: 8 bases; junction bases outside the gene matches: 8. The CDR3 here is CAISDGTGRRGYTF. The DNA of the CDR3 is TGTGCCATCAGTGACGGGACAGGACGTAGGGGCTACACCTTC.

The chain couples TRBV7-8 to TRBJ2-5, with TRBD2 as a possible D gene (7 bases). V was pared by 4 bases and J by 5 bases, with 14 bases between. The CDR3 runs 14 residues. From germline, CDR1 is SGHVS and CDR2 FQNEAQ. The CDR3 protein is CASSYGGAGETQYF. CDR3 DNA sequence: TGTGCCAGCAGCTATGGGGGGGCCGGCGAGACCCAGTACTTC.

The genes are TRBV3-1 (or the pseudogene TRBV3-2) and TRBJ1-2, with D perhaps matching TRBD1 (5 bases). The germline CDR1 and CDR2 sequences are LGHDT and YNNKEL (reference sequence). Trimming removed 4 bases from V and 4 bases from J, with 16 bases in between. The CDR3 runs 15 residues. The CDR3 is CASSRSTALVYGYTF. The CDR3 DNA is TGTGCCAGCAGCCGTTCGACAGCGCTAGTCTATGGCTACACCTTC.

CDR3 in amino acids: CASSSDRGRTDTQYF. The DNA for the CDR3 is TGTGCCAGCAGCTCGGACAGGGGGCGGACAGATACGCAGTATTTT. The chain carries TRBV7-3 and TRBJ2-3; TRBD1 aligns across 11 bases. CDR3 length: 15 amino acids. The J segment lost 3 bases and the V segment lost 4 bases, leaving 3 bases of the junction unmatched. Germline V gives CDR1 SGHTA, CDR2 FQGTGA. The full variable domain, in which reference TRBV7-3 and TRBJ2-3 provide the parts outside the CDR3, is GAGVSQTPSNKVTEKGKYVELRCDPISGHTALYWYRQSLGQGPEFLIYFQGTGAADDSGLPNDRFFAVRPEGSVSTLKIQRTERGDSAVYLCASSSDRGRTDTQYFGPGTRLTVL.

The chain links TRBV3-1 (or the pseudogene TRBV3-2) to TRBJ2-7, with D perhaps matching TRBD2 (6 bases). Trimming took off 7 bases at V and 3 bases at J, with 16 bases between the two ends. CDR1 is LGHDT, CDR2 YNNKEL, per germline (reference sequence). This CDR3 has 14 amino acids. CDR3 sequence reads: CASKQGTGFYEQYF. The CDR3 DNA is TGTGCCAGCAAACAAGGGACTGGGTTCTACGAGCAGTACTTC.

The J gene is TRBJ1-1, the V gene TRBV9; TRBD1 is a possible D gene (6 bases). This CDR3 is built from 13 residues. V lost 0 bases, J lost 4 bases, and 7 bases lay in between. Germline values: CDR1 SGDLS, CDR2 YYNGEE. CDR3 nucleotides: TGTGCCAGCAGCGTAGGACAGGCCACTGAAGCTTTCTTT. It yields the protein CASSVGQATEAFF.

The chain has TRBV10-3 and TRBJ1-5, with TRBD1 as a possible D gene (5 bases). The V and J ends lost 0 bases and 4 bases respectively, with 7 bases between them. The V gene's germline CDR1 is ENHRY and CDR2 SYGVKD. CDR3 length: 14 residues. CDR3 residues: CAISESGGNQPQHF. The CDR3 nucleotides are TGTGCCATCAGTGAGTCGGGGGGGAATCAGCCCCAGCATTTT.

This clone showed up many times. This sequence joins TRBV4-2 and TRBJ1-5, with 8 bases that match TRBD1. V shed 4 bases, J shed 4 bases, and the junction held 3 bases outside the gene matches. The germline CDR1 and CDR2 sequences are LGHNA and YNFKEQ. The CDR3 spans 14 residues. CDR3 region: CASSPGTGNQPQHF. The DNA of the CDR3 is TGTGCCAGCAGCCCTGGGACAGGAAATCAGCCCCAGCATTTT.

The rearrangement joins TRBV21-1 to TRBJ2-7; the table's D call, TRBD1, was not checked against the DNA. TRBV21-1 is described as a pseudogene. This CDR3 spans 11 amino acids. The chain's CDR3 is CASSLSYEQYF. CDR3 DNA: TGTGCCAGCAGCCTCAGCTACGAGCAGTACTTC.

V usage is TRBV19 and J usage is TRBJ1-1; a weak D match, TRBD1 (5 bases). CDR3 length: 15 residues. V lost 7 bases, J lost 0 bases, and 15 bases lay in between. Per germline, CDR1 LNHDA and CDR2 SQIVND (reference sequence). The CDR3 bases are TGTGCCAGTAACCCTAGTGGGGCATTGAACACTGAAGCTTTCTTT. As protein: CASNPSGALNTEAFF. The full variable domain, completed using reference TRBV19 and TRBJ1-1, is DGGITQSPKYLFRKEGQNVTLSCEQNLNHDAMYWYRQDPGQGLRLIYYSQIVNDFQKGDIAEGYSVSREKKESFPLTVTSAQKNPTAFYLCASNPSGALNTEAFFGQGTRLTVV.

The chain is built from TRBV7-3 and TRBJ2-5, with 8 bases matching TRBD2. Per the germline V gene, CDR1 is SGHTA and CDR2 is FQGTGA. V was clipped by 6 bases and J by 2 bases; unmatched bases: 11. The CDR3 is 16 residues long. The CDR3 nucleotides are TGTGCCAGCAGTACAGCGGGAGCTGGAGGACAAGAGACCCAGTACTTC. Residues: CASSTAGAGGQETQYF.

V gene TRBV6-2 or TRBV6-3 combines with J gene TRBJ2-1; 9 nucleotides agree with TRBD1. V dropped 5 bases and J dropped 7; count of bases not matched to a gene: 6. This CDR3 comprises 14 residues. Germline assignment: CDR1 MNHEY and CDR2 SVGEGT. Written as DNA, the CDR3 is TGTGCCAGCAGTCGGCGGGACAGGGTGAATGAGCAGTTCTTC. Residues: CASSRRDRVNEQFF.

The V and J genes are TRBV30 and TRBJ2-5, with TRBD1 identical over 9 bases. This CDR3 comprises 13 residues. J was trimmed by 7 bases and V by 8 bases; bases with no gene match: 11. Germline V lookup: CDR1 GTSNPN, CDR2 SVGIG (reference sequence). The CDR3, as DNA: TGTGCCGGCACACAGGGGGCAACGGGGACCCAGTACTTC. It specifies CAGTQGATGTQYF.

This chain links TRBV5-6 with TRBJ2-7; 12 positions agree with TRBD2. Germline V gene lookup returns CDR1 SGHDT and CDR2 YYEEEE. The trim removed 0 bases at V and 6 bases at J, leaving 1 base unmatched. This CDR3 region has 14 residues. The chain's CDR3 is CASSLGLAGAEQYF. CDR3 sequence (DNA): TGTGCCAGCAGCTTGGGACTAGCGGGAGCCGAGCAGTACTTC.

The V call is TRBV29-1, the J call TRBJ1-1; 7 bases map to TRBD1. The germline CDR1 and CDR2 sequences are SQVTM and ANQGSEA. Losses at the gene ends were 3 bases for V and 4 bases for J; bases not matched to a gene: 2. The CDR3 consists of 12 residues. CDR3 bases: TGCAGCGTTGAGACAGGGACCACTGAAGCTTTCTTT. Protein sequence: CSVETGTTEAFF. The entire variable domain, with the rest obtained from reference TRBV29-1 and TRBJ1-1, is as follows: SAVISQKPSRDICQRGTSLTIQCQVDSQVTMMFWYRQQPGQSLTLIATANQGSEATYESGFVIDKFPISRPNLTFSTLTVSNMSPEDSSIYLCSVETGTTEAFFGQGTRLTVV.

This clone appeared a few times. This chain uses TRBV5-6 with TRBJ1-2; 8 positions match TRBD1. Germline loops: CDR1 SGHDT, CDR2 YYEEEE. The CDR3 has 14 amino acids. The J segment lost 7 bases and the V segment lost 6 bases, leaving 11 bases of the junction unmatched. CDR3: CASTYGGQGGGYTF. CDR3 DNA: TGTGCCAGCACCTACGGAGGACAGGGCGGTGGCTACACCTTC.

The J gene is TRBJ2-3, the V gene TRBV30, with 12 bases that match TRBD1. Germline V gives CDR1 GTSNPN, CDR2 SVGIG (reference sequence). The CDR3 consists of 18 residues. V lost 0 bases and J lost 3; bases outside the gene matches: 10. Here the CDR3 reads CAWSVGGTGGAGTDTQYF. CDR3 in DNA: TGTGCCTGGAGTGTAGGGGGGACAGGGGGCGCCGGGACAGATACGCAGTATTTT.

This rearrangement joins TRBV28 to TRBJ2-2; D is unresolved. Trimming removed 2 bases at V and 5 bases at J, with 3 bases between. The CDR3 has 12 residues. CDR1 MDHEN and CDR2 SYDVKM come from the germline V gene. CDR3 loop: CASSLLTGELFF. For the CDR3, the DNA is TGTGCCAGCAGTTTACTTACCGGGGAGCTGTTTTTT.

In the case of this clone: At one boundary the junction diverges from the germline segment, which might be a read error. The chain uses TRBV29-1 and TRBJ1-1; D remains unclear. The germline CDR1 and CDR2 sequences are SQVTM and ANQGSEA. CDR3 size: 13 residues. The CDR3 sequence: CSVYEHPNIEAFF. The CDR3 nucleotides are TGCAGCGTTTATGAACACCCGAACATTGAAGCTTTCTTT.

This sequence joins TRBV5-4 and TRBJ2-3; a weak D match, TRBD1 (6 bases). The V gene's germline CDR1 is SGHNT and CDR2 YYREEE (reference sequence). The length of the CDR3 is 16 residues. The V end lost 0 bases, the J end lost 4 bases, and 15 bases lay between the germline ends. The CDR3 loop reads CASSLAMGTISDTQYF. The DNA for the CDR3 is TGTGCCAGCAGCTTGGCAATGGGGACAATTTCAGATACGCAGTATTTT.

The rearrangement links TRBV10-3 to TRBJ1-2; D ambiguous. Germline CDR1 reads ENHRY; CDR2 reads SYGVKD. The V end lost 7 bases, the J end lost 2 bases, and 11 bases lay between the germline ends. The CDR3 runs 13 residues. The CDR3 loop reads CAINNRRNYGYTF. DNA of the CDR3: TGTGCCATCAACAACCGCCGAAACTATGGCTACACCTTC.

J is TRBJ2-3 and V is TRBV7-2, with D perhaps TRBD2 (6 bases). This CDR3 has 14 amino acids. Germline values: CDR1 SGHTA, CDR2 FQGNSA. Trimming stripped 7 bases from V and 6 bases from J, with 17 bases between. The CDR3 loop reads CASIDPTSSDTQYF. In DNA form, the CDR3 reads TGTGCCAGCATCGATCCTACTAGCAGTGATACGCAGTATTTT.

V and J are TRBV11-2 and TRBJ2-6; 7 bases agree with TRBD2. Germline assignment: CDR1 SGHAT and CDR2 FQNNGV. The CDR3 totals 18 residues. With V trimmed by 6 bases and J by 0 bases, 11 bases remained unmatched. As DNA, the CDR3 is TGTGCCAGCAGAAGGCCGGGGGGAAACCCCTCTGGGGCCAACGTCCTGACTTTC. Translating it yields CASRRPGGNPSGANVLTF. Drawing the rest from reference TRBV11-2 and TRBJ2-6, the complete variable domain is EAGVAQSPRYKIIEKRQSVAFWCNPISGHATLYWYQQILGQGPKLLIQFQNNGVVDDSQLPKDRFSAERLKGVDSTLKIQPAKLEDSAVYLCASRRPGGNPSGANVLTFGAGSRLTVL.